The 24 T cell receptor beta chains listed next were all sequenced from one sample in a study of shared clonotypes between healthy human individuals. Generated by immunoSEQ multiplex PCR, the TCRdb table keeps only in-frame clones and is missing some. This table holds 450,000 to 500,000 clones, 81% found once. The sequencing sample was made of PBMCs. Every receptor here comes from a middle-aged woman in good health. Some clones in this sample may be carry-over from other donors' samples.

This CDR3 is CASSLAGGRRFDEQFF. In nucleotides, the CDR3 is TGTGCCAGCAGCTTAGCGGGCGGGAGACGGTTCGATGAGCAGTTCTTC. The chain joins TRBV7-2 to TRBJ2-1; TRBD2 aligns across 7 bases. This CDR3 has 16 residues. Trimming cost V 0 bases and J 8 bases; bases outside gene matches: 10. Looked up from germline, CDR1 is SGHTA and CDR2 is FQGNSA.

The chain uses TRBV2 and TRBJ1-1; D is unclear. CDR3 length: 15 residues. V dropped 3 bases and J dropped 2 bases, with 13 bases sitting between them. Per the germline V gene, CDR1 is SNHLY and CDR2 is FYNNEI. The CDR3 sequence is CASSDQTAANTEAFF. In DNA form, the CDR3 reads TGTGCCAGCAGTGATCAAACAGCTGCTAACACTGAAGCTTTCTTT. The full variable domain, in which reference TRBV2 and TRBJ1-1 provide the parts outside the CDR3, is EPEVTQTPSHQVTQMGQEVILRCVPISNHLYFYWYRQILGQKVEFLVSFYNNEISEKSEIFDDQFSVERPDGSNFTLKIRSTKLEDSAMYFCASSDQTAANTEAFFGQGTRLTVV.

Worth noting for this clone: This probably arose from a read error, given a far larger clone one base away. The chain carries TRBV6-1 and TRBJ1-2, with 7 bases lining up with TRBD1. V trimming: 6 bases; J trimming: 4 bases; junction bases outside the gene matches: 11. Germline V CDR1 and CDR2: MNHNS, SASEGT. There are 15 residues in the CDR3. In DNA, the CDR3 is TGTGCCAGCAGAACTTTTTCCTGGGACAGCTATGGCTACACCTTC. It translates to CASRTFSWDSYGYTF.

This clone was seen many times. The chain recombines TRBV28 with TRBJ1-1, with D perhaps TRBD1 (5 bases). In germline, CDR1 is MDHEN, CDR2 SYDVKM. The CDR3 loop spans 13 amino acids. V was shortened by 1 base and J by 11 bases, with 14 bases between the two germline ends. CDR3 sequence: CASSLSGFRSAFF. CDR3 bases: TGTGCCAGCAGTTTATCAGGGTTTAGGTCGGCTTTCTTT. Using reference TRBV28 and TRBJ1-1 for the parts outside the CDR3, the full variable domain is DVKVTQSSRYLVKRTGEKVFLECVQDMDHENMFWYRQDPGLGLRLIYFSYDVKMKEKGDIPEGYSVSREKKERFSLILESASTNQTSMYLCASSLSGFRSAFFGQGTRLTVV.

V is TRBV29-1 and J is TRBJ2-2; possibly TRBD2 for D (6 bases). V was pared by 7 bases and J by 4 bases, with 16 bases between. The CDR3 is 14 amino acids. Germline assignment: CDR1 SQVTM and CDR2 ANQGSEA. CDR3 loop: CSAARGRSTGELFF. The DNA for the CDR3 is TGCAGCGCAGCCAGAGGGAGGAGCACCGGGGAGCTGTTTTTT.

This clone was seen only a few times. The rearrangement uses TRBV6-5 and TRBJ1-4, with D hard to call. Germline loops: CDR1 MNHEY, CDR2 SVGAGI. The CDR3 is 14 amino acids. Between the trimmed V and J ends, which lost 6 bases and 9 bases, there was a span of 17 bases. This CDR3 reads CASSRSSVLKKLFF. CDR3 DNA: TGTGCCAGCAGCCGAAGTTCCGTTCTGAAAAAACTGTTTTTT.

With respect to this clone: This likely came from a read error, as a far larger clone is one base away. This chain uses TRBV6-5 with TRBJ2-2; D is possibly TRBD1 or TRBD2 (5 bases each). The CDR3 length is 12 residues. Germline V gene data show CDR1 as MNHEY and CDR2 as SVGAGI. The CDR3 nucleotides are TGTGCCAGCAGTCAGGGACCCGGGGAGCTGGTTTTT. The encoded protein is CASSQGPGELVF.

The chain carries TRBV2 and TRBJ2-7; 8 bases map to TRBD1. V lost 9 bases to trimming and J lost 2 bases; unmatched junction nucleotides: 3. There are 12 residues in the CDR3. Germline values: CDR1 SNHLY, CDR2 FYNNEI. The CDR3, as DNA: TGTGCCAGTAGGACAGGGCCCTACGAGCAGTACTTC. Its protein is CASRTGPYEQYF.

This chain joins TRBV7-9 and TRBJ2-7; maybe TRBD1 (5 bases). V was pared by 0 bases and J by 6 bases, with 6 bases between. The germline CDR1 and CDR2 sequences are SEHNR and FQNEAQ (reference sequence). The CDR3 has 12 amino acids. The CDR3 sequence is CASSLAGAEQYF. The CDR3 DNA reads TGTGCCAGCAGCTTAGCAGGGGCCGAGCAGTACTTC.

This chain connects TRBV28 to TRBJ2-7, with D maybe TRBD2 (5 bases). This CDR3 contains 15 residues. Germline-derived CDR1 and CDR2 are MDHEN and SYDVKM. Trimming took off 2 bases at V and 0 bases at J, with 11 bases between the two ends. CDR3 bases: TGTGCCAGCAGTTTAGCGTCGGCGGGCTCCTACGAGCAGTACTTC. This sequence encodes CASSLASAGSYEQYF. Full variable domain (missing parts from reference TRBV28 and TRBJ2-7): DVKVTQSSRYLVKRTGEKVFLECVQDMDHENMFWYRQDPGLGLRLIYFSYDVKMKEKGDIPEGYSVSREKKERFSLILESASTNQTSMYLCASSLASAGSYEQYFGPGTRLTVT.

This rearrangement joins TRBV25-1 to TRBJ2-1; D might be TRBD2 (6 bases). The germline V and J ends were trimmed by 7 bases and 7 bases, with 11 bases remaining between them. The CDR3 sequence is 12 residues long. Per germline, CDR1 MGHDK and CDR2 SYGVNS. CDR3 nucleotide sequence: TGTGCCAGCAAAAGTGGAGGGAATGAGCAGTTCTTC. This gives the protein CASKSGGNEQFF.

In its sample, this clone was seen once. The chain carries TRBV5-1 and TRBJ1-2, with 8 nucleotides matching TRBD1. Per the germline V gene, CDR1 is SGHRS and CDR2 is YFSETQ. The CDR3 runs 16 residues. The J segment lost 6 bases and the V segment lost 4 bases, leaving 14 bases of the junction unmatched. CDR3 region: CASSPEGRQGTHGYTF. CDR3 DNA sequence: TGCGCCAGCAGCCCCGAAGGGAGACAGGGGACGCATGGCTACACCTTC.

This clone was counted only a few times. The J gene is TRBJ2-2, the V gene TRBV28; TRBD2 agrees at 9 bases. The CDR3 runs to 20 residues. The V segment lost 4 bases and the J segment 0 bases; nucleotides outside the gene matches: 15. CDR1 MDHEN and CDR2 SYDVKM come from the germline V gene. The CDR3 region has the DNA TGTGCCAGCAGTTCCCTCAGACTAGCGGACGGAAGCTCGAACACCGGGGAGCTGTTTTTT. Encoded protein: CASSSLRLADGSSNTGELFF.

Of note for this clone: With a far larger clone one base away, a read error is the likely cause. The genes are TRBV6-6 and TRBJ1-2; 8 nucleotides align to TRBD1. Trimming cost V 8 bases and J 9 bases; bases outside gene matches: 14. The CDR3 length is 14 residues. Germline V gene sequence: CDR1 MNHNY, CDR2 SVGAGI (reference sequence). The CDR3 region is CASSLQGDQYCYTF. The CDR3 coding sequence is TGTGCCAGCTCATTACAGGGGGACCAATATTGCTACACCTTC.

As for this clone: A far larger clone is one base from this, pointing to a likely read error. This CDR3 is also generated by other DNA sequences in the sample. The chain employs TRBV7-2 and TRBJ1-3; D may be TRBD1 (6 bases). The CDR3 sequence is 14 residues long. Germline V gene data show CDR1 as SGHTA and CDR2 as FQGNSA. This CDR3 reads CASSVGGSGNTIYF. The CDR3 DNA reads as TGCGCCAGCAGTGTAGGGGGTAGTGGAAACACCATATATTTT.

This clone was recorded at least ten times. The sample carries other DNA sequences with the same CDR3. The chain recombines TRBV5-6 with TRBJ1-2, with D unresolved. The germline CDR1 and CDR2 sequences are SGHDT and YYEEEE. V dropped 0 bases and J dropped 0 bases, with 9 bases sitting between them. There are 15 residues in the CDR3. The DNA for the CDR3 is TGTGCCAGCAGCTTGGTCGTGGGAGCTAACTATGGCTACACCTTC. Translated: CASSLVVGANYGYTF.

The chain uses TRBV4-1 and TRBJ1-3; D ambiguous. In germline, CDR1 is MGHRA, CDR2 YSYEKL. This CDR3 region has 14 residues. The V end lost 6 bases, the J end lost 6 bases, and 15 bases lay between the germline ends. The chain's CDR3 is CASSQNTAANTIYF. CDR3 nucleotides: TGCGCCAGCAGTCAAAATACAGCAGCAAACACCATATATTTT.

As for this clone: Given a far larger clone just one base away, this is likely a sequencing read error. In the same sample, other DNA sequences code for this CDR3. This chain uses TRBV11-1 with TRBJ2-7; TRBD2 agrees at 7 bases. Per the germline V gene, CDR1 is SGHAT and CDR2 is FQDESV (reference sequence). CDR3 length equals 15 residues. DNA for the CDR3: TGCGCCAGCAGCTTAGCAGTGACTAGCAGCTACGAGCAGTACTTC. As protein: CASSLAVTSSYEQYF.

This clone has more than one count but fewer than ten. The chain recombines TRBV28 with TRBJ1-1; D is perhaps TRBD1 (6 bases). The V end lost 4 bases, the J end lost 0 bases, and 12 bases lay between the germline ends. From germline, CDR1 is MDHEN and CDR2 SYDVKM. CDR3 length: 15 residues. CDR3 DNA sequence: TGTGCCAGCAGTTCACGGACAGAAATGAACACTGAAGCTTTCTTT. It specifies CASSSRTEMNTEAFF.

The genes are TRBV19 and TRBJ1-5; 10 bases align to TRBD1. V gave up 2 bases and J gave up 2 bases; unmatched junction bases: 3. Germline CDR1 and CDR2: LNHDA and SQIVND (reference sequence). This CDR3 comprises 16 residues. CDR3 DNA sequence: TGTGCCAGTAGTATAAGGGGGACAGGGGGCAATCAGCCCCAGCATTTT. It yields the protein CASSIRGTGGNQPQHF.

Remarks on this clone: It differs at one base from a far larger clone, so likely a read error. The chain combines TRBV20-1 with TRBJ2-7; D gene unclear. CDR1 is DFQATT, CDR2 SNEGSKA, per germline (reference sequence). Trimming pared 6 bases from V and 5 bases from J, leaving 11 bases between. The CDR3 is made up of 11 amino acids. The CDR3 region has the DNA TGCAGTGCCCCCTGGATAAACGAGCAGTACTTC. Translated: CSAPWINEQYF.

This clone was seen only a few times. It differs at one base from a far larger clone, so likely a read error. Other DNA sequences in this sample translate to the same CDR3. V and J are TRBV6-1 and TRBJ1-3, with TRBD1 matching over 8 bases. This CDR3 is built from 14 residues. CDR1 and CDR2 from the germline V gene are MNHNS and SASEGT. The J segment lost 7 bases and the V segment lost 6 bases, leaving 8 bases of the junction unmatched. The CDR3 region is CASRPGQAANTIYF. The CDR3 nucleotides are TGTGCCAGCAGACCGGGACAGGCTGCTAACACCATATATTTT.

This clone was recorded at least ten times. This sample includes further DNA sequences coding for the same CDR3. The chain uses TRBV7-9 and TRBJ1-2; no clear D gene. With 5 bases removed from V and 5 bases from J, the gap between germline ends came to 9 bases. The CDR3 has 12 amino acids. Per the germline V gene, CDR1 is SEHNR and CDR2 is FQNEAQ (reference sequence). The CDR3 region has the DNA TGTGCCAGCAGCGTGTCGGGGTATGGCTACACCTTC. It encodes CASSVSGYGYTF.

With regard to this clone: The likely explanation is a read error, given a far larger clone one base away. The same CDR3 also results from other DNA sequences found in this sample. The J gene is TRBJ1-5, the V gene TRBV5-1; weak D call: TRBD1 (5 bases). In germline, CDR1 is SGHRS, CDR2 YFSETQ. CDR3 length: 15 residues. V was clipped by 1 base and J by 0 bases, with 8 bases between them. CDR3 protein: CASSLSGGSNQPQHF. The CDR3 DNA follows: TGCGCCAGCAGCTTGTCCGGGGGTAGCAATCAGCCCCAGCATTTT.